These 9 T cell receptor beta chains share one sample of origin, sequenced in a study of T cells in Graves' hyperthyroidism and ophthalmopathy. Amplified regions were TCR beta CDR3 sequences from RNA transcripts. First-round RT-PCR with HTBI primers amplified the TCR CDR3 region. MiXCR was run by TCRdb on the multiplex PCR reads, yielding one entry per CDR3 protein. The table has about 580,000 distinct CDR3 sequences, roughly 14% seen once. Input material: blood. These receptors all stem from a woman aged 25 to 39 with Graves' hyperthyroidism that later progressed to Graves' ophthalmopathy.

This clonotype was detected only a few times. The chain uses TRBV6-1 and TRBJ2-7; 7 bases align to TRBD2. The CDR3 consists of 13 residues. Per the germline V gene, CDR1 is MNHNS and CDR2 is SASEGT. The V gene end was trimmed by 5 bases and the J gene end by 3 bases; junction bases not matched to a gene: 4. For the CDR3, the DNA is TGTGCCAGCAGTAGCGGGAACATCTACGAGCAGTACTTC. Amino acid sequence: CASSSGNIYEQYF.

The chain carries TRBV6-2 or TRBV6-3 and TRBJ2-7; TRBD2 is a possible D gene (6 bases). The germline V gene encodes CDR1 MNHEY and CDR2 SVGEGT. The CDR3 covers 16 residues. V dropped 6 bases and J dropped 0 bases, with 18 bases sitting between them. The chain's CDR3 is CASRAVTRGPSYEQYF. Here the CDR3 DNA reads TGTGCCAGCAGGGCGGTGACTAGAGGGCCCTCCTACGAGCAGTACTTC.

The sample holds many counts of this clonotype. The CDR3 here is CASSPRLYGYTF. CDR3 nucleotide sequence: TGTGCCAGCAGTCCCCGACTGTATGGCTACACCTTC. The chain recombines TRBV12-3 or TRBV12-4 with TRBJ1-2, with D unresolved. The V gene lost 5 bases and the J gene lost 5 bases, with 9 bases spanning the gap. The CDR3 totals 12 residues.

This clonotype turned up a few times. The gene calls are TRBV7-8 and TRBJ2-3, with D hard to call. The germline V and J ends were trimmed by 1 base and 2 bases, with 10 bases remaining between them. The CDR3 sequence is 15 residues long. Germline CDR1 and CDR2: SGHVS and FQNEAQ. Here the CDR3 reads CASSLEWLDTDTQYF. In DNA, the CDR3 is TGTGCCAGCAGCTTAGAATGGTTAGACACAGATACGCAGTATTTT. Together with reference TRBV7-8 and TRBJ2-3, the CDR3 gives the full variable domain: GAGVSQSPRYKVAKRGQDVALRCDPISGHVSLFWYQQALGQGPEFLTYFQNEAQLDKSGLPSDRFFAERPEGSVSTLKIQRTQQEDSAVYLCASSLEWLDTDTQYFGPGTRLTVL.

In this sample, this clonotype turned up many times. The chain combines TRBV27 with TRBJ2-7, with 11 bases matching TRBD1. This CDR3 has 17 amino acids. V gave up 3 bases and J gave up 2 bases; unmatched junction bases: 9. Per the germline V gene, CDR1 is MNHEY and CDR2 is SMNVEV (reference sequence). This chain's CDR3 is CASSFIRPGQGAYEQYF. The CDR3 DNA reads as TGTGCCAGCAGTTTCATACGTCCGGGACAGGGGGCCTACGAGCAGTACTTC.

This clonotype has a handful of counts. This may stem from a read error, because a much larger clone lies one nucleotide away. This chain joins TRBV10-3 and TRBJ1-2; D is uncertain. The CDR3 extends over 15 amino acids. The germline V gene has CDR1 ENHRY and CDR2 SYGVKD. The V gene lost 4 bases and the J gene lost 4 bases, with 16 bases spanning the gap. The CDR3, as DNA: TGTGCCATCAGTGTAGGGATGGACCCCTCCTATGGCTACACCTTC. It translates to CAISVGMDPSYGYTF.

Points on this clonotype: One end of the junction does not line up with germline, which may come from a read error. The chain has TRBV14 and TRBJ2-7, with D possibly being TRBD2 (5 bases). The CDR3 length is 11 residues. Germline-derived CDR1 and CDR2 are SGHDN and FVKESK. DNA for the CDR3: TGTGCCAGCAGCCACTCTGGGGAGCAGTATTTC. Its translation is CASSHSGEQYF.

This clonotype was found many times. J is TRBJ1-1 and V is TRBV3-1; D gene unclear. Germline values: CDR1 LGHDT, CDR2 YNNKEL (reference sequence). The V end was cut by 4 bases, the J end by 2 bases, with 17 bases between. The CDR3 covers 16 residues. The CDR3: CASSPARHDGNTEAFF. In DNA, the CDR3 is TGTGCCAGCAGCCCAGCTCGGCATGATGGCAACACTGAAGCTTTCTTT.

There are a few counts of this clonotype. A read error is possible here, since a much larger clone lies one base away. The gene calls are TRBV29-1 and TRBJ2-1; 8 bases match TRBD1. The DNA matches TRBJ2-7 better at its end, which makes the J call doubtful. Germline values: CDR1 SQVTM, CDR2 ANQGSEA. The CDR3 contains 15 residues. CDR3 region: CSVEDRDRTNNEQYF. CDR3 nucleotide sequence: TGCAGCGTTGAAGACCGGGACAGGACGAACAATGAGCAGTACTTC.